Shown below are 28 T cell receptor beta chains from a single sample sequenced in a study of T cell repertoires in cytomegalovirus infection. TCRdb fed the reads into MiXCR, producing one record per CDR3 protein. The profile covers a few hundred thousand distinct CDR3 sequences, with over 15% appearing a single time and less than 50% taken by the ten largest. Sequenced input: CD8+ T cells from PBMCs. The receptors were gathered from a human donor in good health (CMV status not recorded). Some clones in this sample may be carry-over from other donors' samples.

This clonotype was observed many times. V gene TRBV20-1 combines with J gene TRBJ1-3; no firm D call. Germline lookup yields CDR1 DFQATT and CDR2 SNEGSKA (reference sequence). The CDR3 length is 14 residues. Trimming removed 5 bases at V and 4 bases at J, with 15 bases between. In DNA form, the CDR3 reads TGCAGTGCTTTAGACATCGATTTCGGAAACACCATATATTTT. Amino acid sequence: CSALDIDFGNTIYF.

This clonotype came up a few times. The chain recombines TRBV6-6 with TRBJ1-1, with D maybe TRBD1 (5 bases). The CDR3 has 16 residues. Germline V gives CDR1 MNHNY, CDR2 SVGAGI (reference sequence). Deletions cut 2 bases from V and 5 bases from J, with 18 bases between. CDR3 amino acids: CASSYDFGGGGTEAFF. CDR3 nucleotide sequence: TGTGCCAGCAGTTACGATTTCGGGGGAGGTGGGACTGAAGCTTTCTTT.

This clonotype has ten or more counts. V gene TRBV4-1 combines with J gene TRBJ1-1; D is uncertain. This CDR3 is 15 amino acids long. The germline V gene has CDR1 MGHRA and CDR2 YSYEKL. V was cut by 3 bases and J by 0 bases, with 11 bases left in between. CDR3 amino acids: CASSQGMGMNTEAFF. CDR3 nucleotide sequence: TGCGCCAGCAGCCAGGGTATGGGGATGAACACTGAAGCTTTCTTT.

This chain uses TRBV28 with TRBJ2-3; 8 bases line up with TRBD1. Looked up from germline, CDR1 is MDHEN and CDR2 is SYDVKM. J lost 3 bases, V lost 8 bases, and 7 bases had no gene match. The length of the CDR3 is 14 residues. CDR3 in amino acids: CASAGTGLTDTQYF. CDR3 nucleotide sequence: TGTGCCAGCGCCGGGACAGGCTTGACAGATACGCAGTATTTT.

This clonotype was counted ten times or more. The chain recombines TRBV7-8 with TRBJ2-1; 12 bases line up with TRBD2. This CDR3 contains 15 residues. V dropped 5 bases and J dropped 9; count of bases not matched to a gene: 8. Germline CDR1 SGHVS, CDR2 FQNEAQ. The CDR3 protein is CASSDLAGGLGEQFF. In DNA form, the CDR3 reads TGTGCCAGCAGCGACCTAGCGGGGGGGCTCGGTGAGCAGTTCTTC. The complete variable domain, with remaining parts taken from reference TRBV7-8 and TRBJ2-1, reads GAGVSQSPRYKVAKRGQDVALRCDPISGHVSLFWYQQALGQGPEFLTYFQNEAQLDKSGLPSDRFFAERPEGSVSTLKIQRTQQEDSAVYLCASSDLAGGLGEQFFGPGTRLTVL.

The table lists this clonotype with a count of one. This may be a read error: a much more frequent sequence differs by one nucleotide. The chain links TRBV5-1 to TRBJ2-7, with 8 positions matching TRBD2. Per germline, CDR1 SGHRS and CDR2 YFSETQ. This CDR3 spans 14 amino acids. The V gene end was trimmed by 4 bases and the J gene end by 3 bases; junction bases not matched to a gene: 6. CDR3 residues: CASSPAGAGYEQYF. The CDR3, as DNA: TGCGCCAGCAGCCCAGCGGGGGCCGGCTACGAGCAGTACTTC.

This clonotype occurred a few times. The rearrangement links TRBV5-1 to TRBJ2-3; D is ambiguous. Germline V gene lookup returns CDR1 SGHRS and CDR2 YFSETQ. V was shortened by 2 bases and J by 4 bases, with 14 bases between the two germline ends. The CDR3 is 15 residues long. The CDR3 coding sequence is TGCGCCAGCAGCTTTGAAGCCCAGAACGCAGATACGCAGTATTTT. It specifies CASSFEAQNADTQYF.

This clonotype came up many times. The gene calls are TRBV27 and TRBJ2-6; TRBD1 matches 8 bases. This CDR3 spans 18 amino acids. V lost 6 bases to trimming and J lost 0 bases; unmatched junction nucleotides: 10. In germline, CDR1 is MNHEY, CDR2 SMNVEV (reference sequence). The CDR3 bases are TGTGCCAGCAGCGAAGCGGGCCAGGGGGCCTCTGGGGCCAACGTCCTGACTTTC. Amino acids: CASSEAGQGASGANVLTF.

The genes are TRBV7-9 and TRBJ2-5; TRBD2 might be the D (5 bases). V dropped 5 bases and J dropped 7 bases, with 20 bases sitting between them. Germline CDR1 reads SEHNR; CDR2 reads FQNEAQ (reference sequence). This CDR3 region has 15 residues. Here the CDR3 reads CASSPGSEGGGTQYF. The CDR3 coding sequence is TGTGCCAGCAGCCCAGGTTCCGAAGGAGGAGGGACCCAGTACTTC.

In this sample, this clonotype turned up a few times. The gene calls are TRBV9 and TRBJ2-5, with D possibly matching TRBD1 (5 bases). Germline loops: CDR1 SGDLS, CDR2 YYNGEE. CDR3 length: 13 amino acids. The V end was cut by 2 bases, the J end by 5 bases, with 10 bases between. In DNA form, the CDR3 reads TGTGCCAGCAGCGTCGACAGATGGGAGACCCAGTACTTC. This sequence encodes CASSVDRWETQYF.

Only one count was recorded for this clonotype. Sequence at one end of the junction differs from germline and may be a read error. This chain links TRBV12-3 or TRBV12-4 with TRBJ2-7; D ambiguous. The CDR3 covers 12 residues. This chain's CDR3 is CTSSLVSYEQYF. As DNA, the CDR3 is TGTACCAGCAGTTTAGTCAGCTACGAGCAGTACTTC.

This clonotype was seen ten or more times. V is TRBV6-1 and J is TRBJ1-1; no clear D gene. There are 13 residues in the CDR3. V was clipped by 4 bases and J by 8 bases, with 14 bases between them. Per germline, CDR1 MNHNS and CDR2 SASEGT. CDR3 nucleotides: TGTGCCAGCAGTGGTTCGGGGTCTGGAGAAGCTTTCTTT. Amino acid sequence: CASSGSGSGEAFF.

This clonotype has more than one count but fewer than ten. The V call is TRBV6-1, the J call TRBJ2-3; D ambiguous. Between the trimmed V and J ends, which lost 4 bases and 1 base, there was a span of 15 bases. Looked up from germline, CDR1 is MNHNS and CDR2 is SASEGT. This CDR3 comprises 16 residues. The CDR3 here is CASSGSPLTGTDTQYF. DNA of the CDR3: TGTGCCAGCAGTGGCAGTCCTTTAACCGGCACAGATACGCAGTATTTT.

This clonotype has at least ten counts. The CDR3 sequence is CASSRDRGINQPQHF. In DNA form, the CDR3 reads TGTGCCAGTAGTAGGGACAGGGGGATCAATCAGCCCCAGCATTTT. V usage is TRBV19 and J usage is TRBJ1-5; 11 nucleotides line up with TRBD1. The CDR3 extends over 15 amino acids. V was pared by 4 bases and J by 3 bases, with 2 bases of the junction left unmatched. Germline V lookup: CDR1 LNHDA, CDR2 SQIVND (reference sequence).

The rearrangement links TRBV27 to TRBJ2-7, with D tentatively TRBD1 (6 bases). The germline V and J ends were trimmed by 0 bases and 3 bases, with 15 bases remaining between them. Germline V lookup: CDR1 MNHEY, CDR2 SMNVEV (reference sequence). The CDR3 has 16 residues. The DNA of the CDR3 is TGTGCCAGCAGTTTATCAAAGGGGGTGGCGATCTACGAGCAGTACTTC. It specifies CASSLSKGVAIYEQYF.

This clonotype was counted at least ten times. This chain joins TRBV28 and TRBJ2-7; D is possibly TRBD1 or TRBD2 (6 bases each). V was cut by 2 bases and J by 5 bases, with 22 bases left in between. Germline V gene data show CDR1 as MDHEN and CDR2 as SYDVKM. The CDR3 has 17 residues. The DNA of the CDR3 is TGTGCCAGCAGTTTAGAGTTTTTGGGGGGCAATGCGGACGAGCAGTACTTC. Residues: CASSLEFLGGNADEQYF.

This clonotype was detected many times. This chain connects TRBV7-6 to TRBJ2-1; 11 positions agree with TRBD1. This CDR3 comprises 15 residues. V trimming: 4 bases; J trimming: 8 bases; junction bases outside the gene matches: 7. Germline CDR1 SGHVS, CDR2 FNYEAQ. The CDR3 DNA reads TGTGCCAGCAGCTCAGGGACAGGGGGTGGGTATGAGCAGTTCTTC. Amino acid sequence: CASSSGTGGGYEQFF. The complete variable domain, with remaining parts taken from reference TRBV7-6 and TRBJ2-1, reads GAGVSQSPRYKVTKRGQDVALRCDPISGHVSLYWYRQALGQGPEFLTYFNYEAQQDKSGLPNDRFSAERPEGSISTLTIQRTEQRDSAMYRCASSSGTGGGYEQFFGPGTRLTVL.

Ten or more counts support this clonotype. This rearrangement joins TRBV7-6 to TRBJ1-1, with 8 bases that match TRBD1. This CDR3 contains 15 residues. Per germline, CDR1 SGHVS and CDR2 FNYEAQ. V lost 2 bases to trimming and J lost 1 base; unmatched junction nucleotides: 3. The CDR3 DNA reads as TGTGCCAGCAGCTTACAGGGGGCCTGGAACACTGAAGCTTTCTTT. Its protein product is CASSLQGAWNTEAFF.

This clonotype was observed many times. This sequence joins TRBV27 and TRBJ2-1, with TRBD2 matching 12 bases. Trimming removed 4 bases from V and 10 bases from J; junction bases left unmatched: 8. The CDR3 extends over 15 amino acids. Germline V gene data show CDR1 as MNHEY and CDR2 as SMNVEV (reference sequence). The CDR3: CASSSSSGGAREQFF. CDR3 bases: TGTGCCAGCAGTTCCTCTAGCGGGGGGGCACGAGAGCAGTTCTTC.

The chain couples TRBV12-5 to TRBJ2-5, with no clear D. CDR1 and CDR2 from the germline V gene are LGHNT and FRNRAP. V lost 7 bases and J lost 0, with 9 bases in between. This CDR3 is built from 13 residues. The CDR3 region has the DNA TGTGCTAGTGAGATGGGCTACCAAGAGACCCAGTACTTC. Its protein product is CASEMGYQETQYF.

The rearrangement links TRBV9 to TRBJ1-2; a possible D gene is TRBD1 (5 bases). Germline V gene lookup returns CDR1 SGDLS and CDR2 YYNGEE. The CDR3 covers 13 residues. Trimming cost V 0 bases and J 13 bases, with 16 bases left between them. The CDR3 nucleotides read TGTGCCAGCAGCGTAGGGCAACGAGGGGTGTTCACCTTC. It encodes CASSVGQRGVFTF.

In this sample, this clonotype turned up many times. V gene TRBV28 combines with J gene TRBJ2-5; a possible D gene is TRBD1 (7 bases). The CDR3 extends over 16 amino acids. Germline V gene lookup returns CDR1 MDHEN and CDR2 SYDVKM. Between the trimmed V and J ends, which lost 9 bases and 3 bases, there was a span of 23 bases. CDR3 sequence reads: CARQQLPQGGKETQYF. In DNA, the CDR3 is TGTGCCAGGCAGCAACTACCTCAGGGGGGAAAAGAGACCCAGTACTTC.

Regarding this clonotype: An end of the junction does not agree with germline; a read error may underlie this. The CDR3 DNA sequence: TGTGCCAGCTGTTACGGCCTAGCGGTTGAGCAGTTCTTC. This translates into CASCYGLAVEQFF. The V call is TRBV6-2 or TRBV6-3, the J call TRBJ2-1, with 7 bases identical to TRBD2. Per germline, CDR1 MNHEY and CDR2 SVGEGT. CDR3 length: 13 amino acids.

This clonotype turned up a few times. The CDR3 sequence is CASTSSSGGGRGYTF. The CDR3 nucleotides read TGTGCCAGTACCTCATCCTCAGGGGGGGGCAGAGGCTACACCTTC. The rearrangement joins TRBV19 to TRBJ1-2, with 7 bases lining up with TRBD1. J was trimmed by 8 bases and V by 7 bases; bases with no gene match: 16. Germline values: CDR1 LNHDA, CDR2 SQIVND (reference sequence). CDR3 length equals 15 residues.

The chain carries TRBV15 and TRBJ1-1; no firm D call. Trimming stripped 0 bases from V and 5 bases from J, with 13 bases between. This CDR3 has 15 amino acids. Germline CDR1 LNHNV, CDR2 YYDKDF (reference sequence). The CDR3 spells CATSRDYGKGTEAFF. The CDR3 DNA sequence: TGTGCCACCAGCAGAGATTACGGGAAGGGAACTGAAGCTTTCTTT.

The table lists this clonotype with a few counts. The CDR3 is CASSDQTNQPQHF. The CDR3 DNA sequence: TGTGCCAGCAGTGATCAAACTAATCAGCCCCAGCATTTT. The gene calls are TRBV25-1 and TRBJ1-5; D is uncertain. The germline V and J ends were trimmed by 3 bases and 4 bases, with 7 bases remaining between them. CDR1 and CDR2 (germline): MGHDK, SYGVNS. The CDR3 has 13 amino acids.

This clonotype was recorded only once. The genes are TRBV4-3 and TRBJ2-2, with D hard to call. CDR3 length equals 17 residues. The germline CDR1 and CDR2 sequences are LGHNA and YSLEER. V was shortened by 0 bases and J by 8 bases, with 19 bases between the two germline ends. Here the CDR3 reads CASSQDSVWGSTGELFF. CDR3 coding DNA: TGCGCCAGCAGCCAAGATTCTGTATGGGGTTCGACTGGGGAGCTGTTTTTT.

The rearrangement uses TRBV5-1 and TRBJ2-5; tentatively, D is TRBD1 or TRBD2 (5 bases each). V lost 4 bases and J 5 bases, leaving 18 bases between the germline ends. CDR3 length: 15 amino acids. Germline loops: CDR1 SGHRS, CDR2 YFSETQ. CDR3 DNA sequence: TGCGCCAGCAGCCACCGGGACGGGTTTAGGGAGACCCAGTACTTC. Residues: CASSHRDGFRETQYF.